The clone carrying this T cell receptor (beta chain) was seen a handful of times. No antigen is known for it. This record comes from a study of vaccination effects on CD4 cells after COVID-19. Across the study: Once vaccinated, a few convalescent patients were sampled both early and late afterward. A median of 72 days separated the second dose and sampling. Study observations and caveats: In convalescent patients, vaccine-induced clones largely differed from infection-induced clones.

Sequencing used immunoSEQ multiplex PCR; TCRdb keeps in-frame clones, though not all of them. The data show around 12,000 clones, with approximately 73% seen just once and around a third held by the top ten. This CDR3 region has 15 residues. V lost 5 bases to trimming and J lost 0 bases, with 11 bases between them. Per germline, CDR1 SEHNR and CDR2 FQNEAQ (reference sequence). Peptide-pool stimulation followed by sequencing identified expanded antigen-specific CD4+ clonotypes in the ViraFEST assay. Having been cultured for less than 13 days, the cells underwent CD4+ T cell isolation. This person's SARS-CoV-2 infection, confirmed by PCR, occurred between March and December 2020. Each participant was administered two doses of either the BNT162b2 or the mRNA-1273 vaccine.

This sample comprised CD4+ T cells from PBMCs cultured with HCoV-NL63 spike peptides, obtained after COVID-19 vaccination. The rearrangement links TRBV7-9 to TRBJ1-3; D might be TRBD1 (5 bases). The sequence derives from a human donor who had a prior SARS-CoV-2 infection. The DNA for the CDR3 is TGTGCCAGCAGCCACCGGGGCCCCTCTGGAAACACCATATATTTT. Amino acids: CASSHRGPSGNTIYF. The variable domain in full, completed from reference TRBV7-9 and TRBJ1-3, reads DTGVSQNPRHKITKRGQNVTFRCDPISEHNRLYWYRQTLGQGPEFLTYFQNEAQLEKSRLLSDRFSAERPKGSFSTLEIQRTEQGDSAMYLCASSHRGPSGNTIYFGEGSWLTVV.